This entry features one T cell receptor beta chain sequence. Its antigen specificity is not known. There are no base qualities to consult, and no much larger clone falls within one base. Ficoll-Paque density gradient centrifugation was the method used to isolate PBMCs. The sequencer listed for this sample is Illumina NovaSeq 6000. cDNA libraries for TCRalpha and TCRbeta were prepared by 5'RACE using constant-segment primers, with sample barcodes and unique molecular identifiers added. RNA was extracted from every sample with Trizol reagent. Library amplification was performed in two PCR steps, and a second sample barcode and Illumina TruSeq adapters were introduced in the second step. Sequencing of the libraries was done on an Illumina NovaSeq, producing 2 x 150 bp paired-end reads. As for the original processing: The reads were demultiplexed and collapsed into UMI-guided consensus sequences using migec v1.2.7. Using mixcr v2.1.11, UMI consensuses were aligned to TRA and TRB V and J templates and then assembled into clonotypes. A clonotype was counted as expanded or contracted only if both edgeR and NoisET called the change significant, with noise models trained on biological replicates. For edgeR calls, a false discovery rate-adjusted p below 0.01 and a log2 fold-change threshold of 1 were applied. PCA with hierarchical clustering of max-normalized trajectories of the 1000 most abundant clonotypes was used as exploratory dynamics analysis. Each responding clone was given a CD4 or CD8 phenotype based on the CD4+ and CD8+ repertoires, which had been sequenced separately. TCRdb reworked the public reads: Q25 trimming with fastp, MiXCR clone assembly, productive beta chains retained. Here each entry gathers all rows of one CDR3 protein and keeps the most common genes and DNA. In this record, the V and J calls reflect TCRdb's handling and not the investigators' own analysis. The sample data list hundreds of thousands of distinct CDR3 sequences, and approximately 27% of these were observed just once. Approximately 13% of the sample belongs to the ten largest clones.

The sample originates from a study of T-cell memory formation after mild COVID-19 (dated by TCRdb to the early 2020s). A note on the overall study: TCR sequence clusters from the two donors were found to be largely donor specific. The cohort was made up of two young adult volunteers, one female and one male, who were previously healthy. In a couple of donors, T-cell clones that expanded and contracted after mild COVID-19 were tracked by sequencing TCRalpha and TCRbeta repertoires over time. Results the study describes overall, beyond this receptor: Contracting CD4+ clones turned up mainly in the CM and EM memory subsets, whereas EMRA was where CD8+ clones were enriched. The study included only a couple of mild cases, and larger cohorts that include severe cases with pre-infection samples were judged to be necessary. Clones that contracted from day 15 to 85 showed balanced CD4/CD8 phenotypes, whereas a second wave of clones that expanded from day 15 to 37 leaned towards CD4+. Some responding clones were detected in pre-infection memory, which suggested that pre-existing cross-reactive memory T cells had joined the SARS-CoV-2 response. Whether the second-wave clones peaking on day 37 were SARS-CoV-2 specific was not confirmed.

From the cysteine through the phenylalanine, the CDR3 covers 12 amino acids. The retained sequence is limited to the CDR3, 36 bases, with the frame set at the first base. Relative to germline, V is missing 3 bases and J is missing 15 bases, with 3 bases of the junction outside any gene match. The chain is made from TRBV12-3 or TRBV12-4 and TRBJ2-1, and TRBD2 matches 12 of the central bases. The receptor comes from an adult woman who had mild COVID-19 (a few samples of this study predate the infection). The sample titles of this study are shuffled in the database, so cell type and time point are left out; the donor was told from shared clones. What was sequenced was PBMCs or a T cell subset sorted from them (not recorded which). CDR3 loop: CASSLTSGGPFF. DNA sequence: TGTGCCAGCAGTTTGACTAGCGGGGGTCCGTTCTTC.